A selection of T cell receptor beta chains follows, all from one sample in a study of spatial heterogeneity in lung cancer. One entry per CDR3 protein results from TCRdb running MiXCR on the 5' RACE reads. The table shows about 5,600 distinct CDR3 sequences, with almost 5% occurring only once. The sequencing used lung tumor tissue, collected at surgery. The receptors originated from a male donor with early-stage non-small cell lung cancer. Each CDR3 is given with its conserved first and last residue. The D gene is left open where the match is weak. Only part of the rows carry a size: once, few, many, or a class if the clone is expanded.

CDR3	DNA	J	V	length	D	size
CASSWDRYNSPLHF	TGTGCCAGCAGTTGGGACAGATATAATTCACCCCTCCACTTT	TRBJ1-6	TRBV12-3/TRBV12-4	14	TRBD1	medium-sized
CASRIRQGWYEQYF	TGTGCCAGCAGGATAAGACAGGGTTGGTACGAGCAGTACTTC	TRBJ2-7	TRBV6-5	14	TRBD1	large
CSARDSGGGGELFF	TGCAGTGCTAGAGATAGCGGGGGTGGCGGGGAGCTGTTTTTT	TRBJ2-2	TRBV20-1	14	TRBD2	many
CASSLVDTADGELFF	TGTGCCAGCAGCTTGGTTGACACGGCGGACGGGGAGCTGTTTTTT	TRBJ2-2	TRBV5-6	15	-	many
CASSLGRGSSGYTF	TGTGCCAGCAGCTTGGGAAGGGGGTCCTCTGGCTACACCTTC	TRBJ1-2	TRBV5-4	14	-	-
CASSLARGSGYTF	TGTGCCAGCAGTTTAGCGCGGGGCTCTGGCTACACCTTC	TRBJ1-2	TRBV12-3/TRBV12-4	13	-	many
CSARDDTDTQYF	TGCAGTGCTAGAGATGACACAGATACGCAGTATTTT	TRBJ2-3	TRBV20-1	12	-	medium-sized
CASSLLGENIQYF	TGTGCCAGCAGCTTGTTAGGGGAAAACATTCAGTACTTC	TRBJ2-4	TRBV5-6	13	-	few
CSAGDTNYEQYF	TGCAGCGCAGGGGACACCAACTACGAGCAGTACTTC	TRBJ2-7	TRBV29-1	12	-	many
CASSVGSGIMNTEAFF	TGTGCCAGCAGTGTCGGTTCGGGGATTATGAACACTGAAGCTTTCTTT	TRBJ1-1	TRBV6-1	16	-	many
CASSGQGLDTQYF	TGCGCCAGCAGCGGGCAGGGTTTAGATACGCAGTATTTT	TRBJ2-3	TRBV5-1	13	-	medium-sized
CASSRQGVGNEQFF	TGCGCCAGCTCCCGACAGGGTGTTGGCAATGAGCAGTTCTTC	TRBJ2-1	TRBV4-1	14	TRBD1	many
CASLREEPRFYKEPRFYNEQFF	TGTGCCAGCCTTAGGGAGGAACCCCGTTTCTACAAGGAACCCCGTTTCTACAATGAGCAGTTCTTC	TRBJ2-1	TRBV5-5	22	-	many
CASSPSSVQTDTQYF	TGTGCCAGCAGCCCTTCTAGCGTACAAACAGATACGCAGTATTTT	TRBJ2-3	TRBV9	15	-	many
CASGPQGGVYGYTF	TGTGCTAGTGGTCCTCAGGGGGGGGTCTATGGCTACACCTTC	TRBJ1-2	TRBV12-5	14	TRBD1	many
CASSEYREGGYGYTF	TGTGCCAGCAGTGAATATAGGGAGGGAGGCTATGGCTACACCTTC	TRBJ1-2	TRBV25-1	15	-	many